This T cell receptor (beta chain) was observed in a study of blood T cell repertoires in COVID-19. The assay was immunoSEQ multiplex PCR, and TCRdb's table has in-frame clones only and misses some. The sample gives about 220,000 clones, 85% of which show up once; about 2.4% is in the top ten. This CDR3 region has 16 residues. Germline CDR1 reads SGHAT; CDR2 reads FQNNGV. Trimming took 5 bases from V and 0 from J; bases not matched to a gene: 7. The sequenced material came from peripheral blood. The rearrangement links TRBV11-2 to TRBJ2-1, with TRBD1 matching over 7 bases. This receptor was taken from a woman between 65 and 79 years old with COVID-19, enrolled during active disease. CDR3: CASSRDRVSSYNEQFF. CDR3 DNA sequence: TGTGCCAGCAGCCGCGACAGGGTATCCTCCTACAATGAGCAGTTCTTC. The variable domain in full, with the rest retrieved from reference TRBV11-2 and TRBJ2-1, is EAGVAQSPRYKIIEKRQSVAFWCNPISGHATLYWYQQILGQGPKLLIQFQNNGVVDDSQLPKDRFSAERLKGVDSTLKIQPAKLEDSAVYLCASSRDRVSSYNEQFFGPGTRLTVL.